This T cell receptor (beta chain) was recorded in a study of memory CD4+ T cells and cytomegalovirus serostatus (dated by TCRdb to the late 2010s). With respect to the entire study: A total of about 35 healthy Belgian adults, of whom 9 were CMV seropositive and about 25 were CMV seronegative, were included in the cohort. CD4+ memory TCRbeta repertoires of a Belgian cohort with known cytomegalovirus serostatus were sequenced in order to replicate a published TCR-based CMV serostatus classifier.

Study-wide conclusions, independent of this receptor: On the Belgian cohort, the classifier based on the original framework reached a median bootstrapped AUC of approximately 0.94, with a 95% CI of 0.76-1.00. For predicting CMV serostatus, the median bootstrapped AUC was approximately 0.95 using the original framework and almost 0.93 using a US-trained random forest. Unlike the original study, which covered naive and memory CD4+ and CD8+ populations, the Belgian study sequenced only CD4+CD45RO+ memory cells. The results were interpreted as suggesting that the CMV-associated TCR signature is mostly present in the CD4+ memory repertoire. Among the 150 to 200 previously reported CMV-associated TCRbeta sequences, some 62 showed up in the CD4+ memory repertoires, with each one found in between one and five individuals.

The Quick-DNA Microprep Kit was used to extract genomic DNA from the sorted cells. Amplification of TCRbeta DNA was done with the immunoSEQ hsTCRbeta kit, following the protocol from the manufacturer. An Illumina MiSeq instrument was used to sequence the TCRbeta libraries. The paper's data handling went like this. Removing out-of-frame sequences left approximately 2,000,000 distinct TCRbeta sequences, an average of around 67,000 per individual. Each individual was scored using the number of approximately 160 previously reported CMV-associated TCRbeta sequences that the individual carried and the total number of productive distinct TCRbeta sequences. A beta-binomial model was reimplemented in Python, and random forests from scikit-learn, run with default parameters, were trained on data from the US cohort. Classifier performance on the Belgian cohort was reported as the median AUC with percentile confidence intervals calculated over 10,000 bootstrap iterations. TCRdb mirrors the immuneACCESS table, restricted to in-frame sequences. Some clones are absent from its copies; in checked studies, under half trace to an unresolved V gene, and the reason for the others is unknown. V, J and clone size were drawn from that table, and D and trimming were deduced from the DNA. Counted in this sample were about 53,000 clones; roughly three quarters of them appeared once. The top ten clonotypes cover about 0.77% of the sample.

A FACSAria II was used to sort memory CD4+ T cells, defined as single viable CD3+CD4+CD8-CD45RO+ cells. CMV serostatus was assessed using a Roche Elecsys assay, by which serum IgG against CMV pp150, pp28, p38 and p52 was detected. After thawing, total CD4+ T cells were enriched by positive selection with CD4 magnetic microbeads. The samples came from a different study that was designed specifically to examine the CD4+ T cell memory repertoire. Peripheral blood mononuclear cells were isolated and cryopreserved according to standard operating procedures, and serum was kept at -80 degrees C. CD3-PerCP (BW264/56), CD4-APC (RPA-T4), CD45RO-PE (UCHT1) and CD8-Pacific Orange (3B5) antibodies were used for staining, and non-viable cells were excluded with Sytox blue. With respect to this clone: Its antigen remains unidentified. Per-nucleotide qualities are absent, and no much larger clonotype sits a single base away.

The CDR3 sequence holds 15 residues, the cysteine and phenylalanine included. The CDR3 DNA has 45 bases and is translated from base 1. The germline V gene supplies CDR1 MGHRA and CDR2 YSYEKL. V is pared back by 4 bases and J by 1 base, with 13 bases lying between the germline termini. Sequenced material: memory CD4+ T cells from blood. The chain is encoded by TRBV4-1 joined to TRBJ1-1, with TRBD1 perhaps the D gene, on 5 matching bases. The receptor's source is an adult in good health and CMV-seronegative. The DNA reads TGCGCCAGCAGCCCATCGCAGGGCACGAACACTGAAGCTTTCTTT. Its coded protein is CASSPSQGTNTEAFF.